This entry lists 17 T cell receptor beta chains sequenced from one sample in a study of siplizumab effects on memory and regulatory T cells (dated by TCRdb to between 2018 and 2021). The method behind the library was the immunoSEQ multiplex PCR assay. Sourced from immuneACCESS, this table was stored by TCRdb with only in-frame sequences that have V and J called. A share of the clones is absent; for the studies checked, an unresolved V gene accounts for under half, and the remainder has no known explanation. This sample has some 96,000 clones in its table, and more than 85% of those were observed once. The top ten constitute roughly 0.15% of the sample. Sequenced sample: CD4+ T cells sorted from blood. These TCRs come from a human donor in good health.

Notes on this clone: Other DNA sequences in the sample encode the same CDR3. The chain recombines TRBV15 with TRBJ1-2, with D hard to call. Between the trimmed V and J ends, which lost 0 bases and 3 bases, there was a span of 8 bases. The germline V gene has CDR1 LNHNV and CDR2 YYDKDF (reference sequence). The CDR3 spans 14 residues. The CDR3 is CATSRDLTDYGYTF. CDR3 DNA: TGTGCCACCAGCAGAGATCTGACGGACTATGGCTACACCTTC.

This chain uses TRBV9 with TRBJ2-2, with TRBD1 identical over 8 bases. The CDR3 runs 17 residues. The germline gives CDR1 SGDLS, CDR2 YYNGEE. V lost 4 bases to trimming and J lost 5 bases; unmatched junction nucleotides: 13. CDR3 sequence reads: CASSPAGWTGQTGELFF. The CDR3 nucleotides are TGTGCCAGCAGCCCAGCAGGGTGGACAGGGCAGACCGGGGAGCTGTTTTTT.

J is TRBJ1-5 and V is TRBV27; D unresolved. This CDR3 comprises 14 residues. Germline values: CDR1 MNHEY, CDR2 SMNVEV (reference sequence). The germline V and J ends were trimmed by 11 bases and 1 base, with 15 bases remaining between them. The CDR3 region is CASWSIQSNQPQHF. The CDR3 DNA follows: TGTGCCTCGTGGAGTATCCAAAGCAATCAGCCCCAGCATTTT.

The chain joins TRBV27 to TRBJ2-1; D gene ambiguous. The CDR3 has 16 amino acids. The V gene's germline CDR1 is MNHEY and CDR2 SMNVEV (reference sequence). Trimming stripped 4 bases from V and 0 bases from J, with 13 bases between. Written as DNA, the CDR3 is TGTGCCAGCAGTTCTCGGACGCGAAACTCCTACAATGAGCAGTTCTTC. It translates to CASSSRTRNSYNEQFF.

This clone was seen only once. At the DNA level, this CDR3 is encoded by other sequences in the same sample as well. This chain uses TRBV7-9 with TRBJ1-1; a weak D match, TRBD1 (6 bases). Trimming left V 3 bases short and J 0 bases short, with 8 bases between. Looked up from germline, CDR1 is SEHNR and CDR2 is FQNEAQ (reference sequence). The CDR3 has 14 residues. CDR3 nucleotide sequence: TGTGCCAGCAGCTTGGGGGGCATGAACACTGAAGCTTTCTTT. Translated, it gives CASSLGGMNTEAFF.

CDR3 residues: CASRLAGTKTDTQYF. CDR3 coding DNA: TGTGCCAGCAGACTAGCGGGGACAAAAACAGATACGCAGTATTTT. The V and J genes are TRBV25-1 and TRBJ2-3; 10 positions agree with TRBD2. The germline V gene has CDR1 MGHDK and CDR2 SYGVNS. CDR3 length equals 15 residues. V lost 6 bases, J lost 3 bases, and 6 bases stayed unmatched.

This chain joins TRBV4-3 and TRBJ1-4; D ambiguous. Deletions cut 0 bases from V and 5 bases from J, with 10 bases between. The CDR3 runs to 15 residues. Germline V gives CDR1 LGHNA, CDR2 YSLEER. CDR3 region: CASSQDLLGNEKLFF. The CDR3 DNA sequence: TGCGCCAGCAGCCAAGATTTATTGGGGAATGAAAAACTGTTTTTT.

This chain links TRBV4-2 with TRBJ2-3; 8 bases align to TRBD2. The germline V gene has CDR1 LGHNA and CDR2 YNFKEQ. The CDR3 consists of 16 residues. J lost 2 bases, V lost 5 bases, and 9 bases had no gene match. CDR3 residues: CASSLSSGGATDTQYF. The CDR3 bases are TGTGCCAGCAGCTTGAGTTCGGGGGGGGCCACAGATACGCAGTATTTT.

CDR3 region: CASSRADRYQGVTEAFF. The DNA of the CDR3 is TGTGCCAGCAGTCGGGCTGACAGGTACCAGGGGGTCACTGAAGCTTTCTTT. The gene calls are TRBV27 and TRBJ1-1; TRBD1 matches at 7 bases. The CDR3 length is 17 residues. Germline-derived CDR1 and CDR2 are MNHEY and SMNVEV (reference sequence). With V trimmed by 5 bases and J by 4 bases, 16 bases remained unmatched.

The genes are TRBV19 and TRBJ1-1, with TRBD1 matching over 11 bases. Germline V gives CDR1 LNHDA, CDR2 SQIVND (reference sequence). The CDR3 extends over 10 amino acids. V lost 9 bases to trimming and J lost 10 bases; unmatched junction nucleotides: 1. This chain's CDR3 is CASGTGGAFF. DNA of the CDR3: TGTGCCAGCGGGACAGGGGGAGCTTTCTTT.

The chain couples TRBV5-4 to TRBJ2-7, with D perhaps matching TRBD1 (6 bases). This CDR3 has 15 amino acids. Trimming stripped 1 base from V and 5 bases from J, with 16 bases between. The germline V gene encodes CDR1 SGHNT and CDR2 YYREEE (reference sequence). For the CDR3, the DNA is TGTGCCAGCAGCTTGTGGAACAGGGCGGGCGACGAGCAGTACTTC. It yields the protein CASSLWNRAGDEQYF. Together with reference TRBV5-4 and TRBJ2-7, the CDR3 gives the full variable domain: ETGVTQSPTHLIKTRGQQVTLRCSSQSGHNTVSWYQQALGQGPQFIFQYYREEENGRGNFPPRFSGLQFPNYSSELNVNALELDDSALYLCASSLWNRAGDEQYFGPGTRLTVT.

The J gene is TRBJ2-3, the V gene TRBV7-2; D gene ambiguous. Germline CDR1 reads SGHTA; CDR2 reads FQGNSA. The V gene lost 0 bases and the J gene lost 1 base, with 5 bases spanning the gap. The CDR3 loop spans 14 amino acids. The CDR3 reads CASSLATRTDTQYF. In DNA, the CDR3 is TGTGCCAGCAGCTTAGCTACCCGCACAGATACGCAGTATTTT.

The rearrangement links TRBV6-5 to TRBJ1-1, with 7 positions matching TRBD1. The CDR3 consists of 12 residues. V lost 9 bases, J lost 7 bases, and 8 bases stayed unmatched. Germline V gene lookup returns CDR1 MNHEY and CDR2 SVGAGI. The CDR3 DNA reads as TGTGCCAGACCCAGGGGGAGCCGTGAAGCTTTCTTT. This encodes CARPRGSREAFF.

CDR3 region: CASSQETSGGPGTQYF. The DNA for the CDR3 is TGCGCCAGCAGCCAAGAGACTAGCGGGGGGCCAGGGACCCAGTACTTC. This chain links TRBV4-1 with TRBJ2-5; TRBD2 matches at 13 bases. There are 16 residues in the CDR3. The junction had 5 bases not matched to a gene; V was cut back by 0 bases and J by 7 bases. Germline V gene data show CDR1 as MGHRA and CDR2 as YSYEKL.

The CDR3 sequence is CASSLAGRGAKNTGELFF. Here the CDR3 DNA reads TGTGCCAGCAGCTTAGCAGGGCGGGGGGCCAAGAACACCGGGGAGCTGTTTTTT. The chain is built from TRBV13 and TRBJ2-2; 8 bases map to TRBD2. Germline V gene sequence: CDR1 PRHDT, CDR2 FYEKMQ (reference sequence). Trimming at V came to 1 base and at J to 1 base, leaving 8 bases not matched to a gene. This CDR3 comprises 18 residues.

The chain joins TRBV14 to TRBJ2-7, with D unresolved. Germline V gene sequence: CDR1 SGHDN, CDR2 FVKESK. Trimming removed 0 bases from V and 4 bases from J, with 4 bases in between. The CDR3 extends over 12 amino acids. CDR3 nucleotide sequence: TGTGCCAGCAGCCAAGATGTTTACGAGCAGTACTTC. It yields the protein CASSQDVYEQYF. Based on the CDR3 plus reference TRBV14 and TRBJ2-7, the full variable domain is EAGVTQFPSHSVIEKGQTVTLRCDPISGHDNLYWYRRVMGKEIKFLLHFVKESKQDESGMPNNRFLAERTGGTYSTLKVQPAELEDSGVYFCASSQDVYEQYFGPGTRLTVT.

This chain joins TRBV19 and TRBJ1-1; D not certain. The V end lost 7 bases, the J end lost 0 bases, and 12 bases lay between the germline ends. CDR1 and CDR2 from the germline V gene are LNHDA and SQIVND (reference sequence). The CDR3 totals 14 residues. CDR3 DNA sequence: TGTGCCAGTACGGTCGGGTCGGTGAACACTGAAGCTTTCTTT. It is translated as CASTVGSVNTEAFF.